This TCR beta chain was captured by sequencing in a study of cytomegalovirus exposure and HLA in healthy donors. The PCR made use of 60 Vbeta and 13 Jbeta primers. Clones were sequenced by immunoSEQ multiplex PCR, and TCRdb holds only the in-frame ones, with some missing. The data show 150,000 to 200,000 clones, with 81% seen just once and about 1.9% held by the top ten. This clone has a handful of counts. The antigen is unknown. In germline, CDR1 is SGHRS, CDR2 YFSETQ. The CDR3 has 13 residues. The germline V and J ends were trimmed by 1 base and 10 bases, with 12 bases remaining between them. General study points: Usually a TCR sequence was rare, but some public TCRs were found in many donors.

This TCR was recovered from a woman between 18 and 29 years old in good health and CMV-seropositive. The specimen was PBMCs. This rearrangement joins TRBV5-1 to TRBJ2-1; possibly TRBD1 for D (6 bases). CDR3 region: CASSLQTGQEQFF. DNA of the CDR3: TGCGCCAGCAGCTTGCAAACAGGGCAGGAGCAGTTCTTC.